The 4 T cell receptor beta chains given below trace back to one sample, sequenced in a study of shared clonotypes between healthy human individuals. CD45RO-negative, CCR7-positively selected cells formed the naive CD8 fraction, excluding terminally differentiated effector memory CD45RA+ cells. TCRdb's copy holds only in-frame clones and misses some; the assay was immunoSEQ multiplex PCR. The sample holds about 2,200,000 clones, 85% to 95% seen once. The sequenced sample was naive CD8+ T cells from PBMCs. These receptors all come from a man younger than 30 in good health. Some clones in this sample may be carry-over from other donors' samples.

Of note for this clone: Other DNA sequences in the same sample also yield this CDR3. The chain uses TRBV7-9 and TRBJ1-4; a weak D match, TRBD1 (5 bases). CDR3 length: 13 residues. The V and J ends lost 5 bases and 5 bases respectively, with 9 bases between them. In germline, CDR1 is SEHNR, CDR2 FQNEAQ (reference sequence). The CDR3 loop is CASSLDRNEKLFF. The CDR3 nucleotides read TGTGCCAGCAGCCTCGACAGAAATGAAAAACTGTTTTTT.

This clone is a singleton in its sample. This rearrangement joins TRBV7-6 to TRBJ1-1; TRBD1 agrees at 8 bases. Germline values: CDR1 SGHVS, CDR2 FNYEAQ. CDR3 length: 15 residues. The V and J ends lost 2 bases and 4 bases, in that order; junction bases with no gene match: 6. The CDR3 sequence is CASSLLGQGITEAFF. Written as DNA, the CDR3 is TGTGCCAGCAGCTTACTCGGACAGGGTATCACTGAAGCTTTCTTT.

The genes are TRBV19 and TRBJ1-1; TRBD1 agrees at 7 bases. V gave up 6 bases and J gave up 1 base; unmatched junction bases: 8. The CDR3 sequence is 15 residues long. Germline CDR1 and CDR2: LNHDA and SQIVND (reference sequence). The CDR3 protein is CASRSTGTANTEAFF. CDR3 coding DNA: TGTGCCAGTAGGTCGACCGGGACAGCGAACACTGAAGCTTTCTTT.

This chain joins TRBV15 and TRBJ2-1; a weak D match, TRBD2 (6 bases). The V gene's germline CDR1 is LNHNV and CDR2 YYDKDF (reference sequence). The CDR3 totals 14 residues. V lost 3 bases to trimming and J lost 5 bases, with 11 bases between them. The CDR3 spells CATSSGSPHNEQFF. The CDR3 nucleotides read TGTGCCACCAGCAGCGGGAGTCCCCACAATGAGCAGTTCTTC.